These T cell receptor beta chains were read from a single sample in a study of beta chain features in type 1 diabetes. Assay: immunoSEQ multiplex PCR; the TCRdb copy retains only in-frame clones and omits some. This table has roughly 450,000 clones, 9.5% to 12% appearing once. Sample: naive CD4+ T cells from blood. The receptor set was obtained from a woman aged 18-29 years in good health. The CDR3 runs from the conserved cysteine through the conserved F or W. A D gene is named only where the DNA matches it firmly. Some rows mark clone size as missing; the rest say once, few, many or name a class of expanded clone.

CDR3 protein,CDR3 DNA,D gene,J gene,V gene,clone size
CASSLDPAGGQETQYF,TGCGCCAGCAGCTTGGACCCAGCGGGCGGCCAAGAGACCCAGTACTTC,-,TRBJ2-5,TRBV5-1,few
CASSPAGGYNEQFF,TGTGCCAGCAGCCCAGCGGGAGGTTACAATGAGCAGTTCTTC,TRBD2,TRBJ2-1,TRBV9,few
CAISARTSGVVGEQFF,TGTGCCATCAGTGCCCGGACTAGCGGAGTTGTCGGTGAGCAGTTCTTC,TRBD2,TRBJ2-1,TRBV10-3,-
CASSVARDRVYPGELFF,TGTGCCAGCAGCGTAGCTCGCGACAGGGTTTATCCCGGGGAGCTGTTTTTT,TRBD1,TRBJ2-2,TRBV9,once
CATRLATSTDTQYF,TGTGCCACGCGACTGGCGACTAGCACAGATACGCAGTATTTT,-,TRBJ2-3,TRBV10-3,-
CSVKWGFF,TGCAGTGTTAAATGGGGGTTCTTC,-,TRBJ2-1,TRBV20-1,few
CASSIVPGANVLTF,TGTGCCAGTAGTATAGTTCCTGGGGCCAACGTCCTGACTTTC,-,TRBJ2-6,TRBV19,-
CASSVPGLNEQFF,TGTGCCAGCAGCGTTCCAGGGTTGAATGAGCAGTTCTTC,-,TRBJ2-1,TRBV9,-
CAWSRGDNQPQHF,TGTGCCTGGAGTCGGGGGGACAATCAGCCCCAGCATTTT,-,TRBJ1-5,TRBV30,few
CASSLGTSGFEQYF,TGTGCCAGCAGCTTAGGTACATCGGGATTCGAGCAGTACTTC,-,TRBJ2-7,TRBV7-2,-
CASSQDTGEQYF,TGTGCCAGCAGCCAAGATACGGGCGAGCAGTACTTC,-,TRBJ2-7,TRBV14,-
CASSIGKGAFF,TGTGCCAGCAGTATAGGGAAAGGAGCTTTCTTT,-,TRBJ1-1,TRBV25-1,-
CASSLRMSTDTQYF,TGTGCCAGCAGCCTGAGGATGAGCACAGATACGCAGTATTTT,-,TRBJ2-3,TRBV7-2,few
CASSFRTTAKETQYF,TGTGCCAGCAGCTTTCGGACTACTGCTAAAGAGACCCAGTACTTC,-,TRBJ2-5,TRBV5-4,few
CASSSQDWQPQHF,TGTGCCAGCAGCTCACAGGATTGGCAGCCCCAGCATTTT,-,TRBJ1-5,TRBV7-2,-
CASSQSAKTGELFF,TGCGCCAGCAGTCAATCCGCGAAGACCGGGGAGCTGTTTTTT,-,TRBJ2-2,TRBV23-1,few
CASRRQGIKGELFF,TGTGCCAGCAGGCGACAGGGGATTAAGGGGGAGCTGTTTTTT,TRBD1,TRBJ2-2,TRBV14,-
CSTEGGLRDQETQYF,TGCAGCACGGAAGGGGGTCTTAGGGACCAAGAGACCCAGTACTTC,-,TRBJ2-5,TRBV29-1,few
CASTQQGRETQYF,TGTGCCAGCACTCAACAGGGACGGGAGACCCAGTACTTC,-,TRBJ2-5,TRBV5-4,few
CASSARDSLYEQYF,TGTGCCAGCAGCGCACGGGACAGCCTATACGAGCAGTACTTC,TRBD1,TRBJ2-7,TRBV7-9,-
CASSPRLEGPGTALGYEQYF,TGTGCCAGCAGCCCCCGCCTAGAGGGACCCGGGACTGCTTTGGGCTACGAGCAGTACTTC,-,TRBJ2-7,TRBV7-4,few
CASSEFRGPTYGYTF,TGTGCCAGCAGCGAGTTTCGGGGTCCGACCTATGGCTACACCTTC,-,TRBJ1-2,TRBV7-9,few
CASSQISRLTAFF,TGCGCCAGCAGCCAGATCTCCCGGCTCACAGCTTTCTTT,-,TRBJ1-1,TRBV4-1,-
CASSSSGTGPYEQYF,TGTGCCAGCAGTTCATCCGGGACAGGGCCGTACGAGCAGTACTTC,TRBD1,TRBJ2-7,TRBV6-6,few
CAISEASGSEQYF,TGTGCCATCAGTGAGGCCTCAGGGAGCGAGCAGTACTTC,-,TRBJ2-7,TRBV10-3,-
CASSSPRVGTEAFF,TGTGCCAGTAGTTCCCCCAGGGTGGGCACTGAAGCTTTCTTT,-,TRBJ1-1,TRBV19,-
CASSSTGGVRNEQFF,TGTGCCAGCAGTTCGACAGGGGGCGTAAGGAATGAGCAGTTCTTC,TRBD1,TRBJ2-1,TRBV27,few
CSVAGRADYEKLFF,TGCAGCGTTGCGGGCAGGGCGGATTATGAAAAACTGTTTTTT,-,TRBJ1-4,TRBV29-1,few
CASSTVRSTGYTF,TGTGCCAGCAGTACCGTTCGCTCGACTGGCTACACCTTC,-,TRBJ1-2,TRBV14,few
CAWSELYEQYF,TGTGCCTGGAGTGAGCTCTACGAGCAGTACTTC,-,TRBJ2-7,TRBV30,few
CAISESTGGNEQFF,TGTGCCATCAGTGAGTCGACAGGGGGCAATGAGCAGTTCTTC,TRBD1,TRBJ2-1,TRBV10-3,few
CASSPPTVMNTEAFF,TGTGCCAGCAGCCCGCCGACAGTAATGAACACTGAAGCTTTCTTT,-,TRBJ1-1,TRBV7-9,once
CASSANQGNTEAFF,TGTGCCAGCAGCGCAAACCAGGGGAACACTGAAGCTTTCTTT,-,TRBJ1-1,TRBV7-2,-
CASSLRTGLGANVLTF,TGCGCCAGCAGCTTACGGACGGGCCTCGGGGCCAACGTCCTGACTTTC,-,TRBJ2-6,TRBV5-1,-
CASSLTGSSDEQFF,TGTGCCAGCAGCTTGACAGGTTCCTCTGATGAGCAGTTCTTC,-,TRBJ2-1,TRBV7-9,-
CASSPGVGGGNEQYF,TGTGCCAGCTCACCAGGGGTGGGCGGTGGAAACGAGCAGTACTTC,-,TRBJ2-7,TRBV18,-
CASSQDYRDIGHEQYF,TGCGCCAGCAGCCAAGATTACAGGGATATTGGGCACGAGCAGTACTTC,-,TRBJ2-7,TRBV4-1,-
CASSLGLANTEAFF,TGCGCCAGCAGCTTAGGACTAGCGAACACTGAAGCTTTCTTT,-,TRBJ1-1,TRBV5-1,-
CASSWPQGGGGDTQYF,TGTGCCAGCAGCTGGCCCCAGGGGGGAGGAGGAGATACGCAGTATTTT,-,TRBJ2-3,TRBV5-4,-
CASSQPRQGIGGYTF,TGCGCCAGCAGCCAACCCCGACAGGGTATAGGGGGCTACACCTTC,TRBD1,TRBJ1-2,TRBV4-1,many
CASSPRGYEQFF,TGTGCCAGCTCACCCAGGGGCTATGAGCAGTTCTTC,-,TRBJ2-1,TRBV18,-
CSVAGTSETYEQYF,TGCAGCGTGGCCGGGACTAGCGAAACCTACGAGCAGTACTTC,TRBD2,TRBJ2-7,TRBV29-1,few